These 25 T cell receptor beta chains were all obtained from the same sample, sequenced in a study of regulatory T cells in long-lasting Graves disease. Stated time point: newly diagnosed GD, antithyroid drugs for less than 3 months. With RNA extracted from PBMCs as input, the TCR library was made. iRepertoire HTBI primers and Arm-PCR of CDR3 regions built TCR beta libraries. TCRdb independently ran MiXCR on the multiplex PCR reads; one entry per CDR3 protein. The table has fewer than 650,000 distinct CDR3 sequences, around 16% seen once. The sample also formed part of further work on T cells in Graves' hyperthyroidism and ophthalmopathy.

The source material was peripheral blood mononuclear cells (PBMCs), sampled at new diagnosis, from a patient treated with antithyroid drugs. The origin of the receptors is a young man with Graves disease.

CDR3 DNA sequence: TGTGCCAGCAGCTCCCACCTGGGGGCGTGGGGCTACACCTTC. This translates into CASSSHLGAWGYTF. This chain uses TRBV7-9 with TRBJ1-2, with TRBD1 as a possible D gene (6 bases). Germline CDR1 reads SEHNR; CDR2 reads FQNEAQ (reference sequence). The CDR3 has 14 amino acids. V dropped 4 bases and J dropped 8 bases, with 17 bases sitting between them.

This clonotype showed up many times. The chain recombines TRBV28 with TRBJ1-2; D is unresolved. Trimming took 2 bases from V and 5 from J, leaving 6 bases between them. In germline, CDR1 is MDHEN, CDR2 SYDVKM. The CDR3 has 12 amino acids. CDR3 sequence (DNA): TGTGCCAGCAGTTTAAGGCTTTATGGCTACACCTTC. Protein product: CASSLRLYGYTF.

V usage is TRBV6-9 and J usage is TRBJ1-6, with 9 bases matching TRBD1. The CDR3 loop spans 16 amino acids. V was pared by 3 bases and J by 9 bases, with 9 bases of the junction left unmatched. In germline, CDR1 is MNHGY, CDR2 SVAAGI. The CDR3 DNA sequence: TGTGCCAGCAGTTACCCTAAACAGGGGGCAGGTTCACCCCTCCACTTT. Translation gives CASSYPKQGAGSPLHF.

This clonotype was observed many times. This rearrangement joins TRBV20-1 to TRBJ2-3; TRBD2 agrees at 14 bases. CDR1 is DFQATT, CDR2 SNEGSKA, per germline (reference sequence). This CDR3 has 20 amino acids. V was pared by 1 base and J by 0 bases, with 12 bases of the junction left unmatched. This CDR3 is CSARGARGLAGAPSTDTQYF. Written as DNA, the CDR3 is TGCAGTGCTAGAGGGGCGAGGGGACTAGCGGGGGCCCCTAGCACAGATACGCAGTATTTT.

There are a few counts of this clonotype. This rearrangement joins TRBV6-2 or TRBV6-3 to TRBJ1-5; no firm D call. V was shortened by 5 bases and J by 0 bases, with 5 bases between the two germline ends. This CDR3 is built from 13 residues. CDR1 and CDR2 from the germline V gene are MNHEY and SVGEGT. CDR3 loop: CASSESSNQPQHF. The DNA for the CDR3 is TGTGCCAGCAGTGAAAGTAGCAATCAGCCCCAGCATTTT.

This chain links TRBV13 with TRBJ2-1; D is uncertain. The V gene lost 5 bases and the J gene lost 0 bases, with 20 bases spanning the gap. Germline lookup yields CDR1 PRHDT and CDR2 FYEKMQ (reference sequence). The CDR3 sequence is 18 residues long. The CDR3 region has the DNA TGTGCCAGCAGCCCAGCCGGGTCAGAACCTAGCTCCTACAATGAGCAGTTCTTC. This gives the protein CASSPAGSEPSSYNEQFF.

The rearrangement joins TRBV19 to TRBJ2-7; 7 nucleotides line up with TRBD2. The CDR3 extends over 15 amino acids. Trimming removed 5 bases from V and 3 bases from J; junction bases left unmatched: 10. Germline CDR1 and CDR2: LNHDA and SQIVND (reference sequence). CDR3 bases: TGTGCCAGTAGTGAGACTAGCCGGAGAGGCTACGAGCAGTACTTC. Translated: CASSETSRRGYEQYF.

This clonotype showed up just a few times. This chain connects TRBV5-1 to TRBJ2-7, with D perhaps matching TRBD2 (6 bases). CDR1 and CDR2 (germline): SGHRS, YFSETQ. Trimming took off 4 bases at V and 0 bases at J, with 14 bases between the two ends. This CDR3 is built from 15 residues. This CDR3 is CASSLGGQNSYEQYF. The DNA of the CDR3 is TGCGCCAGCAGCCTTGGAGGGCAGAACTCCTACGAGCAGTACTTC.

This clonotype was seen ten or more times. V is TRBV20-1 and J is TRBJ2-3; D possibly corresponds to TRBD1 (7 bases). V was pared by 0 bases and J by 1 base, with 17 bases between. Germline V gene sequence: CDR1 DFQATT, CDR2 SNEGSKA (reference sequence). The CDR3 runs to 17 residues. The CDR3 coding sequence is TGCAGTGCTAGAGAGGCAGGGGGAGGTCTGGGCACAGATACGCAGTATTTT. Translating gives CSAREAGGGLGTDTQYF.

There are a few counts of this clonotype. The chain has TRBV5-1 and TRBJ2-5; no firm D call. Germline V gene lookup returns CDR1 SGHRS and CDR2 YFSETQ. The CDR3 covers 16 residues. Trimming cost V 1 base and J 4 bases, with 17 bases left between them. CDR3 DNA: TGCGCCAGCAGCTTGTTGGCAGGTGGTGGTGGAGAGACCCAGTACTTC. Protein sequence: CASSLLAGGGGETQYF.

The V and J genes are TRBV2 and TRBJ2-1, with unresolved D. Germline V gene lookup returns CDR1 SNHLY and CDR2 FYNNEI. CDR3 size: 15 residues. V lost 7 bases, J lost 0 bases, and 13 bases lay in between. CDR3 in amino acids: CASTPQASSYNEQFF. The CDR3 coding sequence is TGTGCCAGCACCCCCCAGGCGAGCTCCTACAATGAGCAGTTCTTC.

Ten or more counts support this clonotype. The chain joins TRBV5-1 to TRBJ2-7; TRBD1 aligns across 8 bases. Germline values: CDR1 SGHRS, CDR2 YFSETQ. With 4 bases clipped from V and 3 bases from J, the junction kept 9 bases outside the gene matches. The CDR3 is made up of 15 amino acids. In DNA form, the CDR3 reads TGCGCCAGCAGCCCCACCCGGACAGGGCTCTACGAGCAGTACTTC. This encodes CASSPTRTGLYEQYF. Using reference TRBV5-1 and TRBJ2-7 for the parts outside the CDR3, the full variable domain is KAGVTQTPRYLIKTRGQQVTLSCSPISGHRSVSWYQQTPGQGLQFLFEYFSETQRNKGNFPGRFSGRQFSNSRSEMNVSTLELGDSALYLCASSPTRTGLYEQYFGPGTRLTVT.

This clonotype was found a few times. The J gene is TRBJ2-7, the V gene TRBV20-1; 7 nucleotides agree with TRBD2. J gave up 4 bases and V 5 bases, and 5 bases lay outside the gene matches. This CDR3 has 12 residues. Germline CDR1 and CDR2: DFQATT and SNEGSKA (reference sequence). In DNA, the CDR3 is TGCAGTGCTCGCCACGGGGGGTACGAGCAGTACTTC. Translating gives CSARHGGYEQYF.

CDR3 coding DNA: TGCGCCAGCCAAACGCAGGGAGCGAACACCGGGGAGCTGTTTTTT. Residues: CASQTQGANTGELFF. This chain connects TRBV5-1 to TRBJ2-2, with D possibly called TRBD1 or TRBD2 (5 bases each). V lost 7 bases and J lost 0, with 13 bases in between. Per germline, CDR1 SGHRS and CDR2 YFSETQ. The CDR3 covers 15 residues.

This clonotype was seen a handful of times. The chain uses TRBV4-1 and TRBJ1-6; D unclear. The V gene's germline CDR1 is MGHRA and CDR2 YSYEKL. V dropped 5 bases and J dropped 8 bases, with 10 bases sitting between them. This CDR3 spans 13 amino acids. CDR3 region: CASSSVRDSPLHF. As DNA, the CDR3 is TGCGCCAGCAGCTCCGTCCGGGATTCACCCCTCCACTTT.

This clonotype has more than one count but fewer than ten. The V and J genes are TRBV20-1 and TRBJ2-1; tentatively, D is TRBD1 or TRBD2 (5 bases each). CDR3 length equals 15 residues. CDR1 DFQATT and CDR2 SNEGSKA come from the germline V gene (reference sequence). Trimming left V 1 base short and J 5 bases short, with 15 bases between. The chain's CDR3 is CSARVHGTGDNEQFF. The CDR3 region has the DNA TGCAGTGCTAGAGTTCATGGGACGGGCGACAATGAGCAGTTCTTC.

This clonotype was seen repeatedly, ten times or more. The chain employs TRBV3-1 and TRBJ1-5, with 8 bases lining up with TRBD1. The CDR3 is 14 amino acids. Losses at the gene ends were 3 bases for V and 2 bases for J; bases not matched to a gene: 0. Germline V CDR1 and CDR2: LGHDT, YNNKEL (reference sequence). CDR3 coding DNA: TGTGCCAGCAGCCAGACAGGGGGCAATCAGCCCCAGCATTTT. This encodes CASSQTGGNQPQHF.

This clonotype was observed many times. The chain recombines TRBV7-9 with TRBJ2-1; the D call may be TRBD1 or TRBD2 (5 bases each). The germline gives CDR1 SEHNR, CDR2 FQNEAQ (reference sequence). The ends were cut back, 1 base at V and 9 bases at J, with 7 bases in the middle. CDR3 size: 12 residues. The CDR3: CASSLDGGEQFF. CDR3 sequence (DNA): TGTGCCAGCAGCTTAGATGGGGGTGAGCAGTTCTTC.

This clonotype appeared many times. The chain is built from TRBV27 and TRBJ2-5, with D unresolved. CDR1 MNHEY and CDR2 SMNVEV come from the germline V gene (reference sequence). The CDR3 loop spans 12 amino acids. The V end was cut by 11 bases, the J end by 1 base, with 11 bases between. CDR3 protein: CAPRGLQETQYF. In nucleotides, the CDR3 is TGTGCCCCCAGAGGCCTCCAAGAGACCCAGTACTTC.

This clonotype was picked up many times. V and J are TRBV9 and TRBJ1-2; the match to TRBD1 covers 12 bases. Germline CDR1 reads SGDLS; CDR2 reads YYNGEE. V dropped 3 bases and J dropped 4; count of bases not matched to a gene: 10. This CDR3 is built from 17 residues. CDR3 sequence: CASSDGTGGPQVYGYTF. DNA of the CDR3: TGTGCCAGCAGCGACGGGACAGGGGGCCCCCAGGTCTATGGCTACACCTTC.

On this clonotype: A single base is all that separates this from a far larger clone, so a read error is likely. The final CDR3 position lacks the conserved phenylalanine or tryptophan, pointing to a likely read error. The chain joins TRBV13 to TRBJ2-7, with D uncertain. There are 14 residues in the CDR3. Germline CDR1 reads PRHDT; CDR2 reads FYEKMQ (reference sequence). Trimming removed 1 base from V and 0 bases from J, with 7 bases in between. The CDR3 spells CASSLEGGSYEQYS. The CDR3 DNA reads as TGTGCCAGCAGCTTAGAGGGCGGCTCCTACGAGCAGTACTCC.

This clonotype was seen at least ten times. V gene TRBV2 combines with J gene TRBJ2-3; no reliable D call. The CDR3 consists of 14 residues. Germline V gene sequence: CDR1 SNHLY, CDR2 FYNNEI. The V and J ends lost 7 bases and 2 bases respectively, with 13 bases between them. The CDR3 reads CASNGRTITDTQYF. In nucleotides, the CDR3 is TGTGCCAGCAATGGAAGAACCATCACAGATACGCAGTATTTT.

Many counts were recorded for this clonotype. This rearrangement joins TRBV20-1 to TRBJ1-1; the match to TRBD1 covers 8 bases. The CDR3 runs to 13 residues. Germline CDR1 reads DFQATT; CDR2 reads SNEGSKA (reference sequence). V was pared by 2 bases and J by 5 bases, with 4 bases of the junction left unmatched. The CDR3 loop is CSARQGARTEAFF. CDR3 sequence (DNA): TGCAGTGCTAGACAGGGGGCGCGGACTGAAGCTTTCTTT.

This clonotype was counted between two and nine times. V is TRBV7-9 and J is TRBJ1-4; the D is unclear. CDR1 and CDR2 from the germline V gene are SEHNR and FQNEAQ (reference sequence). This CDR3 spans 15 amino acids. Trimming took 1 base from V and 6 from J, leaving 12 bases between them. The chain's CDR3 is CASSLVLQTDEKLFF. Here the CDR3 DNA reads TGTGCCAGCAGCTTAGTTTTGCAGACCGATGAAAAACTGTTTTTT.

This clonotype was counted at least ten times. The chain combines TRBV7-9 with TRBJ2-2; TRBD2 agrees at 7 bases. Germline V lookup: CDR1 SEHNR, CDR2 FQNEAQ (reference sequence). The CDR3 sequence is 14 residues long. V lost 5 bases and J lost 2; bases outside the gene matches: 2. The CDR3 sequence: CASSGLENTGELFF. DNA of the CDR3: TGTGCCAGCAGCGGACTAGAAAACACCGGGGAGCTGTTTTTT.